This TCR beta chain derives from a study of OX40 agonist ivuxolimab in advanced cancers. Study context: Recorded diagnoses for dose-escalation patients were hepatocellular carcinoma, melanoma, renal cell or head and neck cancer. Prior therapy, whether anti-PD-1, anti-PD-L1 or anti-CTLA-4, was allowed, and 40% had some. General study results and limits: Blood T cells, both CD4+ and CD8+, expanded clonally by week 6 at 0.1 to 3.0 mg/kg.

Remarks on this clone: The antigen is undetermined.

Measured with immunoSEQ multiplex PCR; TCRdb has only the in-frame clones, and not every one. The data contain about 26,000 clones, 70% to 80% of them singletons. Baseline, cycle 4 day 1, and cycle 7 day 1 were the blood sampling points. From germline, CDR1 is LNHDA and CDR2 SQIVND (reference sequence). The CDR3 runs to 12 residues. Trimming pared 3 bases from V and 4 bases from J, leaving 6 bases between. The input for sequencing was CD4+ or CD8+ T cells sorted from blood, taken in a trial of the OX40 agonist ivuxolimab. This chain links TRBV19 with TRBJ1-1; D is undetermined. This clonotype was obtained from an adult with an advanced solid tumor such as melanoma, head and neck, liver or kidney cancer. CDR3 DNA: TGTGCCAGTAGTATCCCATCCACTGAAGCTTTCTTT. The encoded protein is CASSIPSTEAFF.